The present T cell receptor (beta chain) was sequenced within a study of blood T cells in healthy people across ages. Broader study findings: Changes in expanded clonotypes were possibly confounded, as the CMV status of donors was unknown.

A sample-barcoded 5' primer and a J-beta primer mix were used in a second PCR of roughly 7 to 11 cycles. Every single cDNA molecule received a tag from a template-switch adaptor with 12 random nucleotides. TCRdb used MiXCR to reprocess the 5' RACE reads, holding one entry per CDR3 protein. The sample shows more than 800,000 distinct CDR3 sequences, 29% of them seen only once. As concerns this clonotype: Its antigen is unidentified.

The germline CDR1 and CDR2 sequences are SQVTM and ANQGSEA. This CDR3 has 16 residues. Sequenced material: blood. The TCR comes from a woman older than 75 in good health. The chain is built from TRBV29-1 and TRBJ2-4; TRBD2 aligns across 8 bases. The J call may be in error: the DNA end matches TRBJ2-7 better. The CDR3 loop reads CSVEDPSGRIPSEQYF. In DNA, the CDR3 is TGCAGCGTTGAAGATCCAAGCGGGAGAATTCCGTCCGAGCAGTACTTC.